This TCR beta chain was sequenced for a study of blood T cell repertoires in COVID-19. In the study overall: From the United States, Italy and Spain came samples of acute and convalescent COVID-19. Sources were T cells, B-cell-depleted T cells, or PBMCs; the material itself was cDNA or gDNA.

Original methodology: Quantification of nucleated cells was approximated via reference gene primer amplification. Data came from immunoSEQ multiplex PCR; TCRdb stores just in-frame clones and leaves some out. That table furnishes V, J and clone size, whereas the DNA furnished D and trimming. The data contain 60,000 to 65,000 clones, roughly 78% of them singletons. The CDR3 runs to 13 residues. Germline-derived CDR1 and CDR2 are LNHNV and YYDKDF (reference sequence). V trimming: 3 bases; J trimming: 7 bases; junction bases outside the gene matches: 4. Patients in Seattle were enrolled during active infection, then followed longitudinally. This clone showed up just a few times.

The clonotype comes from a man in his sixties with COVID-19, enrolled during active disease. The chain joins TRBV15 to TRBJ1-2, with TRBD1 matching 8 bases. What was sequenced was peripheral blood. CDR3 sequence: CATSRDRAGGYTF. The CDR3 nucleotides are TGTGCCACCAGCAGGGACAGGGCAGGTGGCTACACCTTC.